The rows below give T cell receptor beta chains drawn from one sample of a study of CXCR3-negative and CXCR3-positive naive CD8 T cells. Using the 5' RACE reads, TCRdb records one entry per CDR3 protein without DNA. This sample's clone table lists 90,000 to 150,000 distinct CDR3 sequences. Sequencing used naive CXCR3+ CD8+ T cells from blood. The receptors stem from a human donor in good health. Some clones in this sample may be carry-over from other donors' samples. The CDR3 runs from the conserved cysteine through the conserved F or W.

>TRBV7-6|TRBJ1-4|15
CASSSPGATNEKLFF
>TRBV6-2/TRBV6-3|TRBJ2-5|15
CASSYLADFQETQYF
>TRBV20-1|TRBJ2-7|11
CSARTEYEQYF
>TRBV27|TRBJ2-7|15
CASSFSGGNSYEQYF
>TRBV29-1|TRBJ2-5|14
CSVELVTDQETQYF
>TRBV20-1|TRBJ2-6|14
CSAALDSGANVLTF
>TRBV7-9|TRBJ2-7|13
CASSLQGYYEQYF
>TRBV29-1|TRBJ1-3|12
CSVKVSGNTIYF
>TRBV7-9|TRBJ2-5|17
CASSLEWAGDHQETQYF
>TRBV7-9|TRBJ2-7|11
CASSTHYEQYF
>TRBV12-3/TRBV12-4|TRBJ2-7|13
CASSFGMTYEQYF
>TRBV11-1|TRBJ2-7|15
CASSLGDWRQYEQYF
>TRBV29-1|TRBJ2-2|12
CSVVRGGGELFF
>TRBV7-7|TRBJ2-7|14
CASSSSPDRGEQYF
>TRBV11-3|TRBJ2-5|17
CASSPTGTGGNKETQYF
>TRBV28|TRBJ2-7|15
CASSHKTGPSYEQYF
>TRBV20-1|TRBJ2-1|16
CSARDEEAPSYNEQFF
>TRBV12-3/TRBV12-4|TRBJ2-1|16
CASSPGQGARDNEQFF
>TRBV29-1|TRBJ2-3|13
CSVDSRTTDTQYF
>TRBV4-1|TRBJ2-7|14
CASSQDGASYEQYF
>TRBV14|TRBJ1-6|17
CASSQDRKERAYSPLHF
>TRBV27|TRBJ2-2|14
CASSLSGQTGELFF
>TRBV13|TRBJ2-1|15
CASSLGGTDYNEQFF
>TRBV7-8|TRBJ2-1|16
CASSFGTSGIYNEQFF
>TRBV6-4|TRBJ1-2|15
CASSDDDAGGYGYTF
>TRBV14|TRBJ2-2|15
CASSTGTSSTGELFF
>TRBV12-3/TRBV12-4|TRBJ2-1|16
CASRPTQGSSYNEQFF
>TRBV28|TRBJ2-1|14
CASRPAENYNEQFF
>TRBV19|TRBJ2-7|14
CASSIEGPAYEQYF
>TRBV11-2|TRBJ2-1|16
CASSLVFGLAEHEQFF
>TRBV7-3|TRBJ2-2|16
CASSLTPDRNTGELFF
>TRBV9|TRBJ2-1|14
CASSVTSGGNEQFF
>TRBV7-8|TRBJ1-5|14
CASSSGGGYQPQHF
>TRBV12-3/TRBV12-4|TRBJ2-1|11
CASRDYNEQFF
>TRBV6-6|TRBJ1-5|14
CASSYRDTHQPQHF
>TRBV29-1|TRBJ2-1|15
CSVVSRTGGLNEQFF
>TRBV28|TRBJ1-1|14
CASSLEGRNTEAFF
>TRBV4-3|TRBJ2-2|16
CASSQDMFGTTGELFF
>TRBV20-1|TRBJ2-7|16
CSARLNRLARGDEQYF
>TRBV2|TRBJ2-5|15
CASSGGRGPQETQYF
>TRBV23-1|TRBJ1-5|15
CASSLFGRSNQPQHF
>TRBV4-3|TRBJ2-2|13
CASSAGDTGELFF
>TRBV12-3/TRBV12-4|TRBJ1-1|11
CASSQPPEAFF
>TRBV29-1|TRBJ1-1|12
CSVLSLNTEAFF
>TRBV6-1|TRBJ2-3|16
CASSEGLAGRPDTQYF
>TRBV20-1|TRBJ1-5|12
CSARASNQPQHF
>TRBV5-1|TRBJ2-7|15
CASTLGQGGLYEQYF
>TRBV4-1|TRBJ2-7|16
CASSQDRTSVSYEQYF
>TRBV7-2|TRBJ2-5|15
CASSLGYVRPETQYF
>TRBV14|TRBJ2-6|16
CASSHDRFAGANVLTF
>TRBV20-1|TRBJ2-7|14
CSARDFEGYYEQYF
>TRBV4-1|TRBJ1-1|13
CASSLAMGTEAFF